This TCR beta chain was identified in a study of vaccination and CD4 T cells after COVID-19. Study-level information: Overlapping spike peptides from SARS-CoV-2, HCoV-NL63, HCoV-OC43 and HCoV-229E served to stimulate the cells.

This clonotype was counted between two and nine times. Its specificity is not known. Germline CDR1 reads KGHDR; CDR2 reads SFDVKD. This CDR3 spans 16 amino acids. Unmatched junction bases numbered 9, after V lost 9 bases and J lost 0 bases. The assay that was used to sequence DNA from cultured CD4+ T cells was the Oncomine TCR Beta short-read assay. From the PCR reads, TCRdb called clonotypes with MiXCR, one entry per CDR3 protein. The sample lists 15,000 to 17,000 distinct CDR3 sequences, approximately 52% occurring once. Treatment reported: approximately nine-day PBMC culture with coronavirus spike peptide pools or control peptides (ViraFEST assay). Under the ViraFEST approach, antigen-specific T cells were expanded with peptide pools and TCRs subsequently sequenced.

J is TRBJ2-2 and V is TRBV24-1, with 7 bases lining up with TRBD2. The sequence came from a human donor who had recovered from COVID-19. The specimen sequenced was CD4+ T cells from blood, cultured in vitro. The CDR3 DNA follows: TGTGCCACCTTTTGCTGCGGGACTACGAACACCGGGGAGCTGTTTTTT. This gives the protein CATFCCGTTNTGELFF.